This TCR beta chain is drawn from a study of neurological immune-mediated disorders. For the study at large: The disease course was relapsing-remitting in around 31 and secondary progressive in about 8.5% of the roughly 34 multiple sclerosis patients.

Unsorted libraries were prepared from 2 million PBMCs held at -80 C. Ten or more counts support this clonotype. V lost 3 bases and J 2 bases, leaving 9 bases between the germline ends. This CDR3 is 14 amino acids long. Germline lookup yields CDR1 SEHNR and CDR2 FQNEAQ (reference sequence). A single record per CDR3 protein comes from TCRdb applying MiXCR to the 5' RACE reads. The sample contains 65,000 to 95,000 distinct CDR3 sequences, roughly 4.7% of which appear only once. The TCR sequence derives from a woman younger than 45 with multiple sclerosis. The chain recombines TRBV7-9 with TRBJ2-3; D is ambiguous. Input material: PBMCs. The CDR3, as DNA: TGTGCCAGCAGCTTTTCTAATCCCACAGATACGCAGTATTTT. This gives the protein CASSFSNPTDTQYF.